The sequence of this TCR beta chain was determined in a study of T-cell memory formation after mild COVID-19. This clonotype was detected many times. TCRdb reprocessed the 5' RACE reads with MiXCR, giving one entry per CDR3 protein. This sample carries hundreds of thousands of distinct CDR3 sequences, about 20% of them seen once, and the ten largest clones take 7.5% to 9.5%. This CDR3 is 14 amino acids long. The germline CDR1 and CDR2 sequences are SGHRS and YFSETQ. The V end lost 0 bases, the J end lost 4 bases, and 9 bases lay between the germline ends. The sequencing sample was made of PBMCs or a T cell subset sorted from them (not recorded which). The receptor's source is an adult woman who had mild COVID-19 (a few samples of this study predate the infection). Cell type and time point are not known. The V call is TRBV5-1, the J call TRBJ2-3; D unresolved. The CDR3 sequence is CASSLDLSPDTQYF. CDR3 nucleotide sequence: TGCGCCAGCAGCTTGGACCTCTCCCCAGATACGCAGTATTTT.